This is a list of T cell receptor beta chains from one sample in a study of neurological immune-mediated disorders. In TCRdb, the 5' RACE reads were re-called with MiXCR into one record per CDR3 protein. Of roughly 60,000 distinct CDR3 sequences in the sample, roughly 4% were seen once. The specimen sequenced was PBMCs. These receptors were taken from a woman between 50 and 59 years old with multiple sclerosis. Both conserved end residues are part of each CDR3. The D gene is left open where the match is weak. A clone size is listed for some rows: how often the clone was seen (once, few, many), or a class if it is expanded.

TRBJ2-4,TRBV20-1,TRBD1,many,CSARDTRGWAKNIQYF,TGCAGTGCTAGAGATACCAGGGGGTGGGCCAAAAACATTCAGTACTTC
TRBJ2-6,TRBV9,TRBD1,many,CASSPRTGGYAGANVLTF,TGTGCCAGCAGCCCCCGGACAGGGGGCTATGCTGGGGCCAACGTCCTGACTTTC
TRBJ2-3,TRBV20-1,.,few,CSAGNSDTQYF,TGCAGTGCCGGGAACTCAGATACGCAGTATTTT
TRBJ1-6,TRBV20-1,.,many,CSVRTERSPLHF,TGCAGTGTGAGGACGGAAAGGTCACCCCTCCACTTT
TRBJ1-2,TRBV30,.,.,CAWSVINNYGYTF,TGTGCCTGGAGTGTTATCAATAACTATGGCTACACCTTC
TRBJ1-1,TRBV7-2,.,many,CASSLNKNTEAFF,TGTGCCAGCAGCTTAAACAAAAACACTGAAGCTTTCTTT
TRBJ1-5,TRBV6-2/TRBV6-3,.,many,CASVGRDQPQHF,TGTGCCAGCGTGGGCAGAGATCAGCCCCAGCATTTT
TRBJ1-3,TRBV29-1,TRBD1,many,CSVTKGGNGNTIYF,TGCAGCGTAACCAAAGGGGGCAATGGAAACACCATATATTTT
TRBJ2-5,TRBV12-3/TRBV12-4,.,many,CASSSRRKVETQYF,TGTGCCAGCAGTTCGCGAAGGAAAGTCGAGACCCAGTACTTC
TRBJ1-6,TRBV7-2,.,.,CASSLIRVQSPLHF,TGTGCCAGCAGCTTAATAAGGGTTCAATCACCCCTCCACTTT
TRBJ1-2,TRBV12-3/TRBV12-4,.,many,CASSFGIDRGGGYTF,TGTGCCAGCAGTTTCGGTATTGACCGGGGAGGAGGCTACACCTTC
TRBJ1-5,TRBV15,.,many,CATSRDSGQPQNF,TGTGCCACCAGCAGAGATTCGGGGCAGCCCCAGAATTTT
TRBJ2-1,TRBV5-6,TRBD1,many,CASSLVDRVDNEQFF,TGTGCCAGCAGCTTGGTGGACAGGGTCGACAATGAGCAGTTCTTC
TRBJ1-4,TRBV25-1,.,many,CASTDDRTGSEKLFF,TGTGCCAGCACCGACGACAGGACGGGCTCTGAAAAACTGTTTTTT
TRBJ2-5,TRBV11-2,TRBD2,few,CASSLSSQGGQETQYF,TGTGCCAGCAGCTTATCGAGTCAGGGAGGGCAAGAGACCCAGTACTTC
TRBJ2-5,TRBV14,TRBD2,many,CASSQTTGGSQETQYF,TGTGCCAGCAGCCAGACCACTGGCGGGAGCCAAGAGACCCAGTACTTC
TRBJ1-1,TRBV12-3/TRBV12-4,.,many,CASSLEGGASTEAFF,TGTGCCAGCAGTTTAGAGGGGGGGGCGAGCACTGAAGCTTTCTTT
TRBJ2-3,TRBV12-3/TRBV12-4,.,many,CASRRGTASTDTQYF,TGTGCCAGCAGACGTGGGACGGCAAGCACAGATACGCAGTATTTT
TRBJ1-1,TRBV6-6,TRBD1,many,CASRLQGDIDTEAFF,TGTGCCAGCAGATTGCAGGGGGATATTGACACTGAAGCTTTCTTT